This TCR beta chain is from a study of CD8+CD57+ T cells in acquired aplastic anemia. Whole-study context: Sorted CD4+ and CD8+ cell DNA averaged about 3 ug.

Genomic DNA, the template, was used for profiling of the TCR beta VDJ and CDR3. TCRdb itself ran the reads through MiXCR, one entry per CDR3 protein. The sample has approximately 180,000 distinct CDR3 sequences, 47% seen once; the top ten hold about 1%. The authors sequenced patients whose flow cytometry had shown CD8+CD57+ cell expansion. Per the germline V gene, CDR1 is LNHDA and CDR2 is SQIVND (reference sequence). Trimming took 8 bases from V and 1 from J; bases not matched to a gene: 6. The CDR3 is 14 amino acids. Sequenced sample: sorted CD4+, CD8+, or CD8+CD57+ T cells (not recorded which) from PBMCs. The V call is TRBV19, the J call TRBJ2-5; 8 bases line up with TRBD1. This sequence was found in a human donor with aplastic anemia. The CDR3 protein is CASSTGGGQETQYF. The CDR3, as DNA: TGTGCCAGTTCAACAGGGGGTGGCCAAGAGACCCAGTACTTC.